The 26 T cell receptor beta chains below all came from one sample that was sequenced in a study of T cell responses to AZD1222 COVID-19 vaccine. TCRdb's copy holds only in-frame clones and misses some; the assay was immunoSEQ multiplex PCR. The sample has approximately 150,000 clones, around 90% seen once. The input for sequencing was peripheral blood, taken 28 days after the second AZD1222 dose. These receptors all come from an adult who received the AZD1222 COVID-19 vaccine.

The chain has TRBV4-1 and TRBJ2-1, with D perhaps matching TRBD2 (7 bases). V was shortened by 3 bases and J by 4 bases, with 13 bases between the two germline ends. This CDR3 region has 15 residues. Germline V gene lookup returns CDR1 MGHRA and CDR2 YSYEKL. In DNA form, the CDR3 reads TGCGCCAGCAGCCATGAGGGGGGGGGATACAATGAGCAGTTCTTC. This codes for CASSHEGGGYNEQFF.

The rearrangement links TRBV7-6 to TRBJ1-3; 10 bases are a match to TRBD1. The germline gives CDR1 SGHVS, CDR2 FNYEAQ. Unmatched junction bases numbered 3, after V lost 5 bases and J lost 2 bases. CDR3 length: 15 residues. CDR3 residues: CASSPGTGAGNTIYF. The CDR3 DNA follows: TGTGCCAGCAGCCCCGGGACAGGGGCTGGAAACACCATATATTTT.

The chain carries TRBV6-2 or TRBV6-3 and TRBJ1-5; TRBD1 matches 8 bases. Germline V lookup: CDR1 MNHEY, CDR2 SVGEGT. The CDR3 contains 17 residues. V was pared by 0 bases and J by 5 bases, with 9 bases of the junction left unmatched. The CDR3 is CASSYSLGQGSYQPQHF. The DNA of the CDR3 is TGTGCCAGCAGTTACTCCCTAGGACAGGGAAGTTATCAGCCCCAGCATTTT.

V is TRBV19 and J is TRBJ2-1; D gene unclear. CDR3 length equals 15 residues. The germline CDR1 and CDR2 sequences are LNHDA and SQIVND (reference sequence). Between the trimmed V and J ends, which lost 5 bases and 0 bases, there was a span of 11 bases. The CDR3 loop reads CASSLRLSSYNEQFF. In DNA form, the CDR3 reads TGTGCCAGTAGTTTAAGATTGAGCTCCTACAATGAGCAGTTCTTC. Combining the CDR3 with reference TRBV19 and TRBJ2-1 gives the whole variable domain DGGITQSPKYLFRKEGQNVTLSCEQNLNHDAMYWYRQDPGQGLRLIYYSQIVNDFQKGDIAEGYSVSREKKESFPLTVTSAQKNPTAFYLCASSLRLSSYNEQFFGPGTRLTVL.

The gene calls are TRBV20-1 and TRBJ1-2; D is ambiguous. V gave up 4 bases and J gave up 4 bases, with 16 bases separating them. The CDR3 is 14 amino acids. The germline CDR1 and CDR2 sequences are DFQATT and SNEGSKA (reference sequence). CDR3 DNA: TGCAGTGCTACTGAGCCAGAAGGCGGCTATGGCTACACCTTC. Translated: CSATEPEGGYGYTF.

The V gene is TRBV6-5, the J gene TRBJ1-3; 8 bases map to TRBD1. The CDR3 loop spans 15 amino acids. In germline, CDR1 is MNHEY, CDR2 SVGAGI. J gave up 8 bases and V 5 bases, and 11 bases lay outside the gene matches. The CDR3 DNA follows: TGTGCCAGCAGTCCTCTCCTTCAGGGGGCGGACACCATATATTTT. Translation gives CASSPLLQGADTIYF.

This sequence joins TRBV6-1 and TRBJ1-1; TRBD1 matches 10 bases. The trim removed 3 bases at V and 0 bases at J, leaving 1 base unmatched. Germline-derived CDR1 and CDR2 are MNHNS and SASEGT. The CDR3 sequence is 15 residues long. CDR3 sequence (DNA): TGTGCCAGCAGTGATGGGACAGGGGTGAACACTGAAGCTTTCTTT. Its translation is CASSDGTGVNTEAFF.

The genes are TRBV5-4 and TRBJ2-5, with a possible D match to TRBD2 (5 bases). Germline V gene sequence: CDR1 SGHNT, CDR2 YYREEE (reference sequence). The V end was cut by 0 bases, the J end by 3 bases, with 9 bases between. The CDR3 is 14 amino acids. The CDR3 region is CASSLGTGKETQYF. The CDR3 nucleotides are TGTGCCAGCAGCTTGGGGACGGGGAAAGAGACCCAGTACTTC.

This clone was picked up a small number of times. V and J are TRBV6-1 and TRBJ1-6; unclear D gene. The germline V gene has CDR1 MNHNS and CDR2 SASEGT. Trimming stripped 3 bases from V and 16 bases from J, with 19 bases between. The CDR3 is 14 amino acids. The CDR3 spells CASSDPLGPRTLHF. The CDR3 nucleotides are TGTGCCAGCAGTGACCCCCTAGGGCCCAGGACTCTCCACTTT.

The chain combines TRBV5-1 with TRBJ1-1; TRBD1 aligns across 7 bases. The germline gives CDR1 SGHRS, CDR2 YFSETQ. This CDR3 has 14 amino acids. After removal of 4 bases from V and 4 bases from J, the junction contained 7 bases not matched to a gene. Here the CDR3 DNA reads TGCGCCAGCAGCACCCAACAGGGGAGCACTGAAGCTTTCTTT. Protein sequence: CASSTQQGSTEAFF.

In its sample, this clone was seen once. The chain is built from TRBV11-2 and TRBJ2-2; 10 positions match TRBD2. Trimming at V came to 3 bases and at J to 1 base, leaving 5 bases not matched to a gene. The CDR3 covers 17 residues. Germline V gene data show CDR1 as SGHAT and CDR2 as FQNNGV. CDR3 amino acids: CASSFPSGGGNTGELFF. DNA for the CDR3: TGTGCCAGCAGCTTCCCTAGCGGGGGAGGGAACACCGGGGAGCTGTTTTTT.

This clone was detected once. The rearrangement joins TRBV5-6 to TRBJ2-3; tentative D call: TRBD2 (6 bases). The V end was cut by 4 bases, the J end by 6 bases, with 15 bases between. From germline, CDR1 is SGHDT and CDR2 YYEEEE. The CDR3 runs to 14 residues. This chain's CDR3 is CASSPPAGMDTQYF. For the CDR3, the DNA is TGTGCCAGCAGCCCCCCGGCGGGGATGGATACGCAGTATTTT.

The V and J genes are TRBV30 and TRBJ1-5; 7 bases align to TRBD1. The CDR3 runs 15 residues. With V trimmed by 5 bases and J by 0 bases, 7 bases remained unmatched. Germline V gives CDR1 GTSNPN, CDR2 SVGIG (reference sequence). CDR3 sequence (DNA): TGTGCCTGGGGCCCGACAGGGAATAGCAATCAGCCCCAGCATTTT. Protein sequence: CAWGPTGNSNQPQHF.

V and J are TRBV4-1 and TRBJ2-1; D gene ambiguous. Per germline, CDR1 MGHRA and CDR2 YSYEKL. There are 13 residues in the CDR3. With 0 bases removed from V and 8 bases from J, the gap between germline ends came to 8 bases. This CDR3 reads CASSQDPRDEQFF. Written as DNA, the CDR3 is TGCGCCAGCAGCCAAGATCCGCGAGATGAGCAGTTCTTC.

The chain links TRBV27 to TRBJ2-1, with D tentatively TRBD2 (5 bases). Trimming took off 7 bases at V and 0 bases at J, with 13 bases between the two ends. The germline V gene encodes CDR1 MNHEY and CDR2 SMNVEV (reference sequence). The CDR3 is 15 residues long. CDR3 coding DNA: TGTGCCAGCAAAATTAATCGGGGCTCCTACAATGAGCAGTTCTTC. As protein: CASKINRGSYNEQFF.

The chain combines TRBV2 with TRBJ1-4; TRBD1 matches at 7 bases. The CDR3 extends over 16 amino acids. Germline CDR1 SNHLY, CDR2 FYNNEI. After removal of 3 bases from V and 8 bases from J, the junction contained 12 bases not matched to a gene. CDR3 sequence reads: CASSDPLTGNLEKLFF. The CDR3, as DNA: TGTGCCAGCAGTGACCCGTTGACAGGGAATTTAGAAAAACTGTTTTTT. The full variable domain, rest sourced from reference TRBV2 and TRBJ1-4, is EPEVTQTPSHQVTQMGQEVILRCVPISNHLYFYWYRQILGQKVEFLVSFYNNEISEKSEIFDDQFSVERPDGSNFTLKIRSTKLEDSAMYFCASSDPLTGNLEKLFFGSGTQLSVL.

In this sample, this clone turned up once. The CDR3 here is CASSSRTGGSTWLGYNEQFF. The CDR3 bases are TGTGCCAGCAGCTCAAGGACAGGGGGCTCGACCTGGTTGGGTTACAATGAGCAGTTCTTC. The chain joins TRBV28 to TRBJ2-1; 11 bases line up with TRBD1. The CDR3 has 20 residues. CDR1 is MDHEN and CDR2 is SYDVKM in the germline V gene. The junction had 20 bases not matched to a gene; V was cut back by 6 bases and J by 4 bases.

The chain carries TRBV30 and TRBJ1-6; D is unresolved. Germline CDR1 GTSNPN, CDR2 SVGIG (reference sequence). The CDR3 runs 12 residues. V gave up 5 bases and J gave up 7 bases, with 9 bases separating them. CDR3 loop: CAWGRANSPLHF. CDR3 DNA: TGTGCCTGGGGGCGGGCGAATTCACCCCTCCACTTT.

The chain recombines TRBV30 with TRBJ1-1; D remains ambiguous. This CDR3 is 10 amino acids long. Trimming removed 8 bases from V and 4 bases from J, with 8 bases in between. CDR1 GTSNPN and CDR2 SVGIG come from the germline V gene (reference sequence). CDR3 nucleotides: TGTGCCGGCGTTGTCACTGAAGCTTTCTTT. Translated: CAGVVTEAFF.

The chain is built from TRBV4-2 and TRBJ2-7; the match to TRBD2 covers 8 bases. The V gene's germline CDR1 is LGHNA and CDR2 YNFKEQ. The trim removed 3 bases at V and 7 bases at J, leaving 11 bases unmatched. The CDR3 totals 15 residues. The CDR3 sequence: CASSHGAGAGGEQYF. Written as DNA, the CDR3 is TGTGCCAGCAGCCATGGAGCGGGGGCCGGTGGTGAGCAGTACTTC.

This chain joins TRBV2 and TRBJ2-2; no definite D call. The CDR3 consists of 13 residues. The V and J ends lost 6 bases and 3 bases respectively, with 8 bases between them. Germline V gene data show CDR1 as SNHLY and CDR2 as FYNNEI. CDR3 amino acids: CASRVHDTGELFF. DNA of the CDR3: TGTGCCAGCAGGGTTCACGACACCGGGGAGCTGTTTTTT.

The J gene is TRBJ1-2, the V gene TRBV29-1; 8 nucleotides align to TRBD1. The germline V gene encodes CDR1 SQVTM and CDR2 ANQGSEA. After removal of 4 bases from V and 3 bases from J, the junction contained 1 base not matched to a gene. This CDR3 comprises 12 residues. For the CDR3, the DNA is TGCAGCGTTGCGGGACAGGACTATGGCTACACCTTC. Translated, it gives CSVAGQDYGYTF.

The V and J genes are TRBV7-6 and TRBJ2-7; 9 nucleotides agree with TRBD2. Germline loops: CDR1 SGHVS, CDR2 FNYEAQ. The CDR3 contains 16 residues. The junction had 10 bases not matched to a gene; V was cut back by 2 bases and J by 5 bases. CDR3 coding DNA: TGTGCCAGCAGCTTAAGTGGGCGGGGGGGCCAAAACGAGCAGTACTTC. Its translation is CASSLSGRGGQNEQYF. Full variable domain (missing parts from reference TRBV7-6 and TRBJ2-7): GAGVSQSPRYKVTKRGQDVALRCDPISGHVSLYWYRQALGQGPEFLTYFNYEAQQDKSGLPNDRFSAERPEGSISTLTIQRTEQRDSAMYRCASSLSGRGGQNEQYFGPGTRLTVT.

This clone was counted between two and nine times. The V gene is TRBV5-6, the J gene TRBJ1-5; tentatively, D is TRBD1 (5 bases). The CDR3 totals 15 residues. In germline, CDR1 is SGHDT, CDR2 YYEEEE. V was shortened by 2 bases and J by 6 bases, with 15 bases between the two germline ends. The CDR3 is CASSLWDARGQPQHF. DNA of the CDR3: TGTGCCAGCAGCTTATGGGACGCTCGGGGTCAGCCCCAGCATTTT.

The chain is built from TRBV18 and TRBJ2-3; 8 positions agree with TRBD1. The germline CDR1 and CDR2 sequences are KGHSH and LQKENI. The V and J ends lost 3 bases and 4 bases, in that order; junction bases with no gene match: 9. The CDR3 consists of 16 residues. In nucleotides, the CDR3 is TGTGCCAGCTCACCCGCAGGACAGGGAAGGGCAGATACGCAGTATTTT. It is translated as CASSPAGQGRADTQYF.

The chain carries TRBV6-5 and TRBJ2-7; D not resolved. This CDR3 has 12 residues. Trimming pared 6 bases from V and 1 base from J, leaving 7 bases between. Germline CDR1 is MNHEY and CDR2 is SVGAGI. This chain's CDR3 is CASRTQSYEQYF. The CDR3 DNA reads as TGTGCCAGCAGGACTCAGTCCTACGAGCAGTACTTC.